The clone carrying this T cell receptor beta chain was counted at least ten times. Its antigen is unidentified. RNA transcripts served as the template for amplifying TCR beta CDR3 regions. Researchers ran a first-round RT-PCR on the TCR CDR3 using the HTBI primer set. One entry per CDR3 protein results from TCRdb running MiXCR on the multiplex PCR reads. This table holds hundreds of thousands of distinct CDR3 sequences, about 15% found once. V shed 5 bases, J shed 4 bases, and the junction held 10 bases outside the gene matches. There are 16 residues in the CDR3. The germline gives CDR1 SGHAT, CDR2 FQNNGV. The data stem from a study of T cells in Graves' hyperthyroidism and ophthalmopathy. Study-wide results and limits: Through a model of 13 V-J features, ophthalmopathy was separated from stable hyperthyroidism.

The chain joins TRBV11-2 to TRBJ2-7; TRBD2 matches at 11 bases. This clonotype was obtained from a woman aged 18-30 years with Graves' hyperthyroidism. Sequencing was performed on blood. CDR3 sequence: CASSRLPGLAVYEQYF. The CDR3 DNA is TGTGCCAGCAGCCGTCTTCCGGGACTAGCGGTATACGAGCAGTACTTC. Drawing the rest from reference TRBV11-2 and TRBJ2-7, the complete variable domain is EAGVAQSPRYKIIEKRQSVAFWCNPISGHATLYWYQQILGQGPKLLIQFQNNGVVDDSQLPKDRFSAERLKGVDSTLKIQPAKLEDSAVYLCASSRLPGLAVYEQYFGPGTRLTVT.